These 8 T cell receptor beta chains were sequenced from one sample in a study of blood T cell repertoires in COVID-19. Measured with immunoSEQ multiplex PCR; TCRdb has only the in-frame clones, and not every one. The sample holds 300,000 or so clones, 85% to 90% seen once. Sequencing was performed on peripheral blood. The receptors here all came from a woman in her thirties or forties with acute or convalescent COVID-19.

The CDR3 spells CASSPGNYGETQYF. CDR3 nucleotide sequence: TGCGCCAGCAGCCCGGGGAATTACGGAGAGACCCAGTACTTC. J is TRBJ2-5 and V is TRBV5-1, with TRBD2 as a possible D gene (5 bases). The CDR3 contains 14 residues. Trimming stripped 4 bases from V and 4 bases from J, with 14 bases between. The V gene's germline CDR1 is SGHRS and CDR2 YFSETQ.

This clone came up a few times. The chain has TRBV5-1 and TRBJ2-3; a possible D gene is TRBD1 (6 bases). CDR1 is SGHRS and CDR2 is YFSETQ in the germline V gene. Trimming left V 3 bases short and J 0 bases short, with 11 bases between. CDR3 size: 15 residues. The CDR3 here is CASSSGQTSTDTQYF. CDR3 nucleotide sequence: TGCGCCAGCAGCTCAGGACAGACTAGCACAGATACGCAGTATTTT.

The table lists this clone with a count of one. The chain uses TRBV27 and TRBJ2-7; 10 bases line up with TRBD1. The germline V gene has CDR1 MNHEY and CDR2 SMNVEV (reference sequence). J lost 6 bases, V lost 6 bases, and 8 bases had no gene match. The CDR3 is 14 residues long. The CDR3 DNA reads TGTGCCAGCAGGCCCGGGACAGGGGTATCCGAGCAGTACGTC. As protein: CASRPGTGVSEQYV.

This chain uses TRBV5-1 with TRBJ1-5; no clear D. From germline, CDR1 is SGHRS and CDR2 YFSETQ. CDR3 length: 15 residues. V dropped 0 bases and J dropped 0 bases, with 7 bases sitting between them. The DNA for the CDR3 is TGCGCCAGCAGCTTGGAAGGGAGTAGCAATCAGCCCCAGCATTTT. Amino acids: CASSLEGSSNQPQHF. The full variable domain, rest sourced from reference TRBV5-1 and TRBJ1-5, is KAGVTQTPRYLIKTRGQQVTLSCSPISGHRSVSWYQQTPGQGLQFLFEYFSETQRNKGNFPGRFSGRQFSNSRSEMNVSTLELGDSALYLCASSLEGSSNQPQHFGDGTRLSIL.

The gene calls are TRBV11-3 and TRBJ1-2, with no clear D. CDR3 length: 15 residues. Looked up from germline, CDR1 is SGHNT and CDR2 is YENEEA. V was shortened by 1 base and J by 4 bases, with 13 bases between the two germline ends. The CDR3 bases are TGTGCCAGCAGCTTAGGCGGGCCCGGGCCCTATGGCTACACCTTC. Translation gives CASSLGGPGPYGYTF.

This chain joins TRBV15 and TRBJ1-1; 9 bases align to TRBD1. This CDR3 is built from 15 residues. The V and J ends lost 4 bases and 4 bases, in that order; junction bases with no gene match: 7. In germline, CDR1 is LNHNV, CDR2 YYDKDF (reference sequence). The CDR3 DNA reads TGTGCCACCAGCACCCCCGGGACAGGGAGCACTGAAGCTTTCTTT. The encoded protein is CATSTPGTGSTEAFF.

The chain employs TRBV7-2 and TRBJ2-7, with a weak D call TRBD1 (6 bases). Trimming stripped 0 bases from V and 2 bases from J, with 8 bases between. There are 14 residues in the CDR3. Per germline, CDR1 SGHTA and CDR2 FQGNSA. CDR3 region: CASSLAGGPYEQYV. The CDR3 nucleotides read TGTGCCAGCAGCTTAGCAGGGGGACCCTACGAGCAGTACGTC.

The chain uses TRBV9 and TRBJ2-1; 11 positions agree with TRBD2. The CDR3 covers 16 residues. In germline, CDR1 is SGDLS, CDR2 YYNGEE. V gave up 4 bases and J gave up 2 bases; unmatched junction bases: 5. Here the CDR3 DNA reads TGTGCCAGCAGCACCCATAGCGGGGGGGCCTACAATGAGCAGTTCTTC. It yields the protein CASSTHSGGAYNEQFF.